The 3 T cell receptor beta chains below all came from one sample that was sequenced in a study of blood T cell repertoires in COVID-19. Here immunoSEQ multiplex PCR was the method, and the copy in TCRdb shows in-frame clones only, minus some. This table has about 310,000 clones, nearly 90% appearing once. The sample taken for sequencing was PBMCs or T cells enriched from blood (not recorded which). All receptors derive from a woman aged 30 to 39 who had recovered from COVID-19.

J is TRBJ1-6 and V is TRBV4-2; maybe TRBD1 (6 bases). This CDR3 spans 15 amino acids. V was cut by 5 bases and J by 8 bases, with 16 bases left in between. Germline-derived CDR1 and CDR2 are LGHNA and YNFKEQ. In nucleotides, the CDR3 is TGTGCCAGCAGCTCACATCAAGGGGGAGATTCACCCCTCCACTTT. This sequence encodes CASSSHQGGDSPLHF.

V and J are TRBV9 and TRBJ1-1; D gene uncertain. V was pared by 3 bases and J by 0 bases, with 12 bases between. CDR3 size: 15 residues. Germline CDR1 and CDR2: SGDLS and YYNGEE. The CDR3 is CASSAYSPLNTEAFF. The CDR3 coding sequence is TGTGCCAGCAGCGCCTACAGCCCATTGAACACTGAAGCTTTCTTT.

The rearrangement links TRBV6-1 to TRBJ2-7, with 7 bases matching TRBD2. The length of the CDR3 is 17 residues. The V gene end was trimmed by 1 base and the J gene end by 0 bases; junction bases not matched to a gene: 9. Germline assignment: CDR1 MNHNS and CDR2 SASEGT. CDR3 in DNA: TGTGCCAGCAGTGAAGTAAGGGGAGGGGCATACTCCTACGAGCAGTACTTC. It codes for CASSEVRGGAYSYEQYF.